This paragraph covers one TCR beta chain sequence. The source of the sample is a study of PD-L1 blockade in urothelial cancer. Time point given: pretreatment peripheral blood. Sequencing was performed with immunoSEQ multiplex PCR; in TCRdb, only in-frame clones are kept and a portion is missing. The sample lists tens of thousands of clones; roughly 84% were seen once. Germline CDR1 and CDR2: SGDLS and YYNGEE. The CDR3 is 18 amino acids. Trimming took 0 bases from V and 0 from J, leaving 13 bases between them. The TCR was taken from a man aged 55 to 70 with urothelial cancer. This chain links TRBV9 with TRBJ1-6; D not certain. Source: PBMCs, taken around atezolizumab (anti-PD-L1) treatment. The CDR3 region has the DNA TGTGCCAGCAGCGTAGATGAAGCGGCGAGCTCCTATAATTCACCCCTCCACTTT. Residues: CASSVDEAASSYNSPLHF. The whole variable domain, filled in from reference TRBV9 and TRBJ1-6, reads DSGVTQTPKHLITATGQRVTLRCSPRSGDLSVYWYQQSLDQGLQFLIQYYNGEERAKGNILERFSAQQFPDLHSELNLSSLELGDSALYFCASSVDEAASSYNSPLHFGNGTRLTVT.